The sequence of this T cell receptor (beta chain) was determined in a study of T cell repertoires and HLA-DP antigens. Study-wide context: In vitro CD4+ alloreactivity was against HeLa-presented HLA-DP.

The CDR3 consists of 14 residues. CDR1 SGHNT and CDR2 YYREEE come from the germline V gene (reference sequence). V was clipped by 3 bases and J by 4 bases, with 14 bases between them. This clone was recorded once. The antigen is undetermined. Assay: immunoSEQ multiplex PCR; the TCRdb copy retains only in-frame clones and omits some. The sample has over 60,000 clones; around 80% are singletons. V usage is TRBV5-4 and J usage is TRBJ2-7; unclear D gene. This TCR derives from a man aged 60 to 75 in good health and CMV-seronegative. Sequencing was performed on CD4+ T cells from PBMCs. The CDR3 loop is CASSSAGILYEQYF. The CDR3 region has the DNA TGTGCCAGCAGCTCGGCTGGGATACTATACGAGCAGTACTTC.